These T cell receptor beta chains were read from a single sample in a study of tumor and adjacent non-tumor tissue in lung cancer. TCRdb called the multiplex PCR reads again in MiXCR, with one record for every CDR3 protein. The profile covers more than 55,000 distinct CDR3 sequences, with about 61% appearing a single time and 25% to 35% taken by the ten largest. Sequenced input: distant non-tumor lung tissue. These receptors were collected from a man aged 65-85 years with non-small cell lung cancer. Each CDR3 is given with its conserved first and last residue. The order of the fields is J gene, V gene, clone size, D gene, CDR3 protein, CDR3 DNA. The D gene is left open where the match is weak. Size values are once, few and many counts, or a class for expanded clones, and some rows have none.

j_gene: TRBJ2-2; v_gene: TRBV11-2; abundance: .; d_gene: .; CDR3aa: CASSGQLTTGELFF; CDR3nt: TGTGCCAGCAGCGGACAGCTAACAACCGGGGAGCTGTTTTTT
j_gene: TRBJ2-3; v_gene: TRBV6-5; abundance: once; d_gene: .; CDR3aa: CASSYWGEIDMQYF; CDR3nt: TGTGCCAGCAGTTATTGGGGGGAGATAGATATGCAGTATTTT
j_gene: TRBJ2-1; v_gene: TRBV4-2; abundance: once; d_gene: TRBD2; CDR3aa: CASSSIHRTSVYEQLF; CDR3nt: TGCGCCAGCAGCTCAATTCACCGGACTAGCGTGTATGAACAGCTCTTC
j_gene: TRBJ2-1; v_gene: TRBV29-1; abundance: once; d_gene: TRBD2; CDR3aa: CSTYNMRFGLAENEQFF; CDR3nt: TGCAGCACCTACAACATGCGGTTCGGACTAGCGGAGAATGAGCAGTTCTTC
j_gene: TRBJ2-1; v_gene: TRBV12-3/TRBV12-4; abundance: .; d_gene: .; CDR3aa: CASRPRDPSQERYNKQFF; CDR3nt: TGTGCCAGCAGGCCCCGGGACCCCTCGCAGGAGAGGTACAATAAGCAGTTCTTC
j_gene: TRBJ2-2; v_gene: TRBV6-5; abundance: .; d_gene: .; CDR3aa: CASSEGVRTGELFF; CDR3nt: TGTGCCAGCAGCGAAGGAGTTAGAACCGGGGAGCTGTTTTTT
j_gene: TRBJ2-7; v_gene: TRBV6-1; abundance: many; d_gene: .; CDR3aa: CASRPRVGYEQYF; CDR3nt: TGTGCCAGCAGACCAAGGGTCGGCTACGAGCAGTACTTC
j_gene: TRBJ2-4; v_gene: TRBV11-3; abundance: once; d_gene: .; CDR3aa: CASGLNTGQAKNIQYF; CDR3nt: TGTGCCAGCGGCTTAAACACGGGGCAAGCCAAAAACATCCAGTACTTC
j_gene: TRBJ2-1; v_gene: TRBV11-2; abundance: .; d_gene: .; CDR3aa: CASSLWPDTEQFF; CDR3nt: TGTGCCAGCAGCTTATGGCCGGACACTGAGCAGTTCTTC
j_gene: TRBJ2-7; v_gene: TRBV20-1; abundance: few; d_gene: .; CDR3aa: CSASQVSSRDEQYF; CDR3nt: TGCAGTGCTAGTCAGGTGAGCTCTCGGGACGAGCAGTACTTC
j_gene: TRBJ1-1; v_gene: TRBV5-6; abundance: few; d_gene: .; CDR3aa: CASSLVIQGYNTEAFF; CDR3nt: TGTGCCAGCAGCTTGGTGATTCAGGGATATAACACTGAAGCTTTCTTT
j_gene: TRBJ2-5; v_gene: TRBV11-1; abundance: .; d_gene: .; CDR3aa: CASTWGDPQETQYF; CDR3nt: TGTGCCAGCACATGGGGTGATCCGCAAGAGACCCAGTACTTC
j_gene: TRBJ1-2; v_gene: TRBV6-1; abundance: .; d_gene: .; CDR3aa: CANTDGTGYTF; CDR3nt: TGTGCCAACACTGACGGTACTGGCTACACCTTC
j_gene: TRBJ2-2; v_gene: TRBV29-1; abundance: .; d_gene: TRBD2; CDR3aa: CSVGGGSGELFF; CDR3nt: TGCAGTGTTGGGGGGGGGAGCGGGGAGCTGTTTTTT
j_gene: TRBJ2-6; v_gene: TRBV11-1; abundance: .; d_gene: .; CDR3aa: CVSSPFGYGANVLTF; CDR3nt: TGTGTTAGCAGCCCCTTCGGCTATGGGGCCAACGTCCTGACTTTC
j_gene: TRBJ2-3; v_gene: TRBV5-4; abundance: .; d_gene: TRBD1; CDR3aa: CASSEGQDTDTQYF; CDR3nt: TGTGCCAGCAGCGAGGGACAGGACACAGATACGCAGTATTTT
j_gene: TRBJ2-7; v_gene: TRBV20-1; abundance: .; d_gene: TRBD2; CDR3aa: CSARDPKRENAYEQYF; CDR3nt: TGCAGTGCTAGAGATCCAAAGCGGGAGAACGCCTACGAGCAGTACTTC
j_gene: TRBJ2-5; v_gene: TRBV29-1; abundance: .; d_gene: .; CDR3aa: CSFGRGLETQYF; CDR3nt: TGCAGCTTCGGCAGGGGATTAGAGACCCAGTACTTC
j_gene: TRBJ2-7; v_gene: TRBV29-1; abundance: many; d_gene: TRBD2; CDR3aa: CSVEDRGGNYEQYF; CDR3nt: TGCAGCGTTGAAGACCGGGGGGGAAACTACGAGCAGTACTTC
j_gene: TRBJ2-2; v_gene: TRBV7-9; abundance: .; d_gene: TRBD2; CDR3aa: CVSGMTDTNTGELFF; CDR3nt: TGTGTCAGCGGGATGACAGATACTAACACCGGAGAGCTGTTTTTT
j_gene: TRBJ2-7; v_gene: TRBV28; abundance: few; d_gene: TRBD1; CDR3aa: CASSPRTGEQYF; CDR3nt: TGTGCCAGCAGCCCCAGGACAGGCGAGCAGTACTTC
j_gene: TRBJ1-6; v_gene: TRBV20-1; abundance: .; d_gene: .; CDR3aa: CSARDSGSYNSPLHF; CDR3nt: TGCAGTGCTAGGGACTCAGGGTCCTATAATTCACCCCTCCACTTT
j_gene: TRBJ2-2; v_gene: TRBV12-3/TRBV12-4; abundance: .; d_gene: .; CDR3aa: CTSSPLILRGELFF; CDR3nt: TGTACCAGCAGTCCCCTGATACTTAGGGGGGAGCTATTTTTT
j_gene: TRBJ2-7; v_gene: TRBV11-2; abundance: few; d_gene: .; CDR3aa: CVSSLFPGTFYEQYF; CDR3nt: TGTGTCAGCAGCTTATTCCCAGGGACGTTCTACGAACAGTACTTC